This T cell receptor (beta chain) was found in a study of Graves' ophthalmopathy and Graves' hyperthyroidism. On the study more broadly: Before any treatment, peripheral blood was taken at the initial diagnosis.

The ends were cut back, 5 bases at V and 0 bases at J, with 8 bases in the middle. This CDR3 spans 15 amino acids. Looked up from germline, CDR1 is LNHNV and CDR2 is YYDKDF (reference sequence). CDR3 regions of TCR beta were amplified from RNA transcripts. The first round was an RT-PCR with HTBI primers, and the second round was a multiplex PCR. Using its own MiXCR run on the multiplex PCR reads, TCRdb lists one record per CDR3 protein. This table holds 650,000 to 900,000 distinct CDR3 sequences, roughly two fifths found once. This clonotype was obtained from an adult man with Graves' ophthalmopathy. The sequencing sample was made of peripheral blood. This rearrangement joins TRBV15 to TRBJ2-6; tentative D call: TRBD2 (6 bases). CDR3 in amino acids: CATSSGVSGANVLTF. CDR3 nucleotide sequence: TGTGCCACCAGCTCGGGGGTCTCTGGGGCCAACGTCCTGACTTTC.